This TCR beta chain stems from a study of beta chain features in type 1 diabetes (dated by TCRdb to the late 2010s). Background for the entire study: Mean age, gender distribution, total cell number and subset yield did not differ between patients and healthy donors. Across all samples, 107,917,701 sorted cells were examined, and cell number per subset correlated strongly with RNA yield. The study compared the TCRB repertoires of sorted circulating CD4+ T cell subsets in recently diagnosed type 1 diabetes patients with those in matched healthy donors. Naive and central memory subsets were obtained from all 28 donors, but regulatory and stem cell-like memory subsets were isolated from only 8 patients and about eight healthy donors.

V sheds 2 bases and J sheds 4 bases, leaving 12 bases between their ends. In the germline V gene (reference sequence), CDR1 corresponds to MNHNY and CDR2 to SVGAGI. The CDR3 runs 16 amino acids, cysteine and phenylalanine included. Only CDR3 DNA is held: 48 bases, read in frame from base 1. Regarding this clone: It lacks a known antigen. No base quality values were provided; no much bigger clone lies one nucleotide off.

The entire isolated RNA was reverse transcribed using the High Capacity cDNA Reverse Transcription Kit, and thus expressed TCRB transcripts were sequenced. Naive, central memory and regulatory T cell samples underwent deep immunoSEQ sequencing, averaging roughly 3.4 million total reads per sample. After sorted cells were lysed in RLT buffer, RNA was extracted with DNase-treated RNeasy Micro or Mini kits, with the choice depending on cell number. Each cell subset was processed separately to prevent cross-contamination, with patient and healthy donor samples processed together. The immunoSEQ multiplex PCR was used to amplify TCRB sequences from cDNA, yielding 87-bp fragments that span the CDR3 region. Sequencing of the amplicons was performed on the Illumina HiSeq platform. Per the authors' processing: Synthetic template baselines were used to correct PCR bias computationally, reads within Hamming distance 2 were collapsed together, and singletons that could not be merged were discarded. By aligning reads against IMGT, V, D and J genes, CDR3 length, and insertions or deletions at six rearrangement sites were assigned. Clonotype counts were normalized to sorted cell number within each subset before computing true diversity and Gini coefficients with the tcR R package. Repertoire sharing was quantified using the overlap coefficient calculated on TCRB nucleotide sequences. As a proxy for the pre-selection repertoire, out-of-frame TCRB sequences from naive cells were analyzed. Drawn from immuneACCESS, this table holds only the in-frame rearrangements with V and J called that TCRdb kept. Clones are partly lost; checked studies trace under half to an unresolved V gene and leave the rest unexplained. Clonal size and the V and J genes are those of that table, whereas D and trimming came from the DNA. Recorded for this sample are approximately 400,000 clones; over 13% of them occurred a single time. Jointly, the top ten make up more than 0.015% of the sample.

Overall study results and their limits: Naive, central memory and regulatory TCRB repertoires appeared to be more alike among patients than among healthy donors. At VDJ recombination sites, type 1 diabetes patients had fewer insertions and more deleted nucleotides, which implies abnormalities in thymic rearrangement. PCR might favor shorter templates, but patient and control samples were amplified and corrected together, so any skew would affect both groups equally. In all four CD4+ subsets, TCRB CDR3 length was moderately but significantly shorter in type 1 diabetes patients. Sequencing cDNA rather than genomic DNA could over-represent highly expressing activated cells, although activation and CD3 levels did not differ between groups. Because the HLA sub-analyses included only small numbers of individuals, any influence of HLA type on TCRB rearrangement was left unresolved.

Each donor gave one peripheral blood draw, averaging about 120 mL, which was collected into heparinised tubes. Naive, central memory, regulatory and stem cell-like memory CD4+ T cells were sorted on a BD FACSAria II using a panel including CD45RO, CCR7, CD25, CD127, CD95 and CD27. A purity above 95% was achieved for all sorted populations. PBMCs were isolated immediately by Lymphoprep density gradient centrifugation and stained directly without culture. So that batch effects would be minimized, each experiment stained and sorted samples in pairs, pairing one healthy donor with one patient. The clonotype was recovered from a woman between 18 and 30 years old in good health. The material sequenced was naive CD4+ T cells from blood. The cell subset or site label on this specimen signifies: true naive CD4+ T cells. In this chain, TRBV6-6 is recombined with TRBJ2-6; perhaps TRBD2 is the D gene, with 5 bases matching. The nucleotides are TGTGCCAGCAGTTACATGGGTTCGGGAGGGGCCAACGTCCTGACTTTC. Translation gives CASSYMGSGGANVLTF.